Following are 5 T cell receptor beta chains from one sample sequenced in a study of identifying expanded T cells in peripheral blood. Clones were read by immunoSEQ multiplex PCR, and TCRdb kept only the in-frame ones, dropping some. The data show 50,000 to 75,000 clones, with approximately 89% seen just once and approximately 4.5% held by the top ten. The material sequenced was blood. The receptors were gathered from a person between 18 and 75 years old in good health.

The V gene is TRBV5-1, the J gene TRBJ2-7; D ambiguous. The CDR3 sequence is 13 residues long. Trimming took 5 bases from V and 3 from J, leaving 12 bases between them. Germline V gene sequence: CDR1 SGHRS, CDR2 YFSETQ. The CDR3 DNA sequence: TGCGCCAGCAGAGCGACCTCAGGCTACGAGCAGTACTTC. Its translation: CASRATSGYEQYF.

In this sample, this clone turned up once. The chain employs TRBV5-4 and TRBJ2-2; D may be TRBD1 (6 bases). There are 15 residues in the CDR3. V was cut by 0 bases and J by 3 bases, with 9 bases left in between. CDR1 is SGHNT and CDR2 is YYREEE in the germline V gene (reference sequence). CDR3 sequence (DNA): TGTGCCAGCAGCTTGGAGGCAGGGGACACCGGGGAGCTGTTTTTT. Translating it yields CASSLEAGDTGELFF. The complete variable domain, with remaining parts taken from reference TRBV5-4 and TRBJ2-2, reads ETGVTQSPTHLIKTRGQQVTLRCSSQSGHNTVSWYQQALGQGPQFIFQYYREEENGRGNFPPRFSGLQFPNYSSELNVNALELDDSALYLCASSLEAGDTGELFFGEGSRLTVL.

This sequence joins TRBV10-3 and TRBJ2-7; possible D gene TRBD2, 7 bases. Germline CDR1 reads ENHRY; CDR2 reads SYGVKD. With 3 bases removed from V and 0 bases from J, the gap between germline ends came to 12 bases. CDR3 size: 15 residues. CDR3 sequence: CAISDEGGISYEQYF. CDR3 DNA: TGTGCCATCAGTGATGAGGGGGGGATCTCCTACGAGCAGTACTTC.

V gene TRBV2 combines with J gene TRBJ2-3; 8 nucleotides match TRBD2. The trim removed 10 bases at V and 0 bases at J, leaving 6 bases unmatched. Germline V gives CDR1 SNHLY, CDR2 FYNNEI. The CDR3 is 14 residues long. CDR3 sequence: CAIRLASSTDTQYF. The CDR3 DNA follows: TGTGCCATCCGACTAGCGTCTAGCACAGATACGCAGTATTTT.

V and J are TRBV5-4 and TRBJ2-3; TRBD1 aligns across 7 bases. CDR3 length: 15 amino acids. The ends lost 5 bases at V and 3 bases at J; junction bases unmatched: 9. The germline gives CDR1 SGHNT, CDR2 YYREEE (reference sequence). The CDR3: CASSRPEGATDTQYF. The CDR3 region has the DNA TGTGCCAGCAGTAGGCCCGAGGGGGCGACAGATACGCAGTATTTT.